The entry that follows covers one T cell receptor (beta chain) sequence. Antigen specificity is unknown. The sample is drawn from a study of cytotoxic CD8 clonotypes in ibrutinib-treated CLL. At the level of the study: Across samples, productive templates numbered 200,000 to 300,000 and productive rearrangements reached around 98,000 on average.

Trimming left V 6 bases short and J 3 bases short, with 12 bases between. The CDR3 totals 13 residues. CDR1 is MNHNS, CDR2 SASEGT, per germline. Study findings and constraints: Sustained-remission patients were sampled at different times than progressing patients were.

The targeted sequencing depth was 1 in 200,000 to 1 in 1 million T cells. Clones were sequenced by immunoSEQ multiplex PCR, and TCRdb holds only the in-frame ones, with some missing. The sample comprises roughly 200,000 clones, roughly 65% of which are singletons, and about 6.2% rests with the top ten. Investigators sourced approximately 1.8 micrograms of genomic DNA from cryopreserved PBMCs for TCR beta libraries. The sequenced sample was PBMCs, obtained after 12 months of ibrutinib treatment. The source is a human donor with chronic lymphocytic leukemia. This sequence joins TRBV6-1 and TRBJ2-7; D call uncertain. The chain's CDR3 is CASRTISSYEQYF. The CDR3 nucleotides are TGTGCCAGCAGAACCATTAGCAGCTACGAGCAGTACTTC.